The rows below give T cell receptor beta chains drawn from one sample of a study of blood T cells in healthy people across ages. Via MiXCR, TCRdb re-called the 5' RACE reads, giving one row per CDR3 protein. Of about 770,000 distinct CDR3 sequences in the sample, 44% were seen once. The sequencing sample was made of blood. Every receptor here comes from a man aged 60 to 75 in good health. Each CDR3 is given with its conserved first and last residue. D genes are given only for firm matches. Size is stated for part of the rows, as once, few or many counts, or as a class when the clone is expanded.

>TRBJ1-1|-|TRBV21-1|many
TGTGCCAGCAGCAAGGTGGGAATGGGATGGGGGGCATTCAACACTGAAGCTTTCTTT
CASSKVGMGWGAFNTEAFF
>TRBJ1-2|TRBD1|TRBV30|-
TGTGCCTGGAGACCGGGACAGGGGAGAGCTAACTATGGCTACACCTTC
CAWRPGQGRANYGYTF
>TRBJ1-2|-|TRBV30|-
TGTGCCTGGAGTCAACAGGAATTCTATGGCTACACCTTC
CAWSQQEFYGYTF
>TRBJ1-5|-|TRBV11-2|-
TGTGCCAGCAGCTTAGGGACAGCTCAGCCCCAGCATTTT
CASSLGTAQPQHF
>TRBJ2-1|TRBD2|TRBV11-3|-
TGTGCCAGCAGCTTAGCTAGCGGGGTTTCTGAGCAGTTCTTC
CASSLASGVSEQFF
>TRBJ2-3|-|TRBV7-9|once
TGTGCCAGCAGCTTAGTTCCGCGGTCGTCAGATACGCAGTATTTT
CASSLVPRSSDTQYF
>TRBJ2-5|-|TRBV6-2/TRBV6-3|few
TGTGCCAGCAGTGATTGGAGTCAAGAGACCCAGTACTTC
CASSDWSQETQYF
>TRBJ2-1|-|TRBV28|-
TGTGCCAGCTCCTCCCGGGCCTCGGATGAGACCCAGTTCTTC
CASSSRASDETQFF
>TRBJ2-1|TRBD2|TRBV7-2|few
TGTGCCAGCAGCCTAGGGACTAGCACGGGGCATGAGCAGTTCTTC
CASSLGTSTGHEQFF
>TRBJ2-7|TRBD1|TRBV6-2/TRBV6-3|few
TGTGCCAGCAGGAAAGGGACAGGGGCTTCCTACGAGCAGTACTTC
CASRKGTGASYEQYF
>TRBJ2-3|-|TRBV7-9|few
TGTGCCAGCAGCTTCAGACAGTCTAGCACAGATACGCAGTATTTT
CASSFRQSSTDTQYF
>TRBJ2-7|TRBD2|TRBV20-1|few
TGCAGTGCTAGAGTAGGGGGACTAGCACCCCTCGAGCAGTACTTC
CSARVGGLAPLEQYF
>TRBJ2-1|TRBD1|TRBV7-9|few
TGTGCCAGCAGCCCCCGGGGGACAGGGTCCAATGAGCAGTTCTTC
CASSPRGTGSNEQFF
>TRBJ2-1|-|TRBV24-1|-
TGTGCCACCAGTGACGTTTCGACAACGGGGGAGCAGTTCTTC
CATSDVSTTGEQFF
>TRBJ1-4|-|TRBV7-9|-
TGTGCCAGCAGCTTAGGCCAGGGCTCAACTAATGAAAAACTGTTTTTT
CASSLGQGSTNEKLFF
>TRBJ2-7|-|TRBV4-3|few
TGCGCCAGCAGCCAAGAAGTTAGTGGGTCATACTACGAGCAGTACTTC
CASSQEVSGSYYEQYF
>TRBJ2-7|TRBD1|TRBV6-2/TRBV6-3|few
TGTGCCAGCAGACCGGGGACAGGAACGAGGGAGCAGTACTTC
CASRPGTGTREQYF
>TRBJ1-1|TRBD1|TRBV5-1|-
TGCGCCAGCAGCTTGAGGGGGACAGAGCTGAACACTGAAGCTTTCTTT
CASSLRGTELNTEAFF
>TRBJ2-1|-|TRBV20-1|many
TGCAGTGCCCGCGTCCAGGGTTATGAGCAGTTCTTC
CSARVQGYEQFF
>TRBJ2-6|TRBD1|TRBV4-3|-
TGCGCCAGCAGCCTCGGACAGGGGAACGGGGCCAACGTCCTGACTTTC
CASSLGQGNGANVLTF
>TRBJ2-1|-|TRBV30|-
TGTGCCTGGAGCGAGGGGGGTGAGCAGTTCTTC
CAWSEGGEQFF
>TRBJ1-4|-|TRBV7-3|-
TGTGCCAGCAGCGCGGGGAGGGGCACTAATGAAAAACTGTTTTTT
CASSAGRGTNEKLFF
>TRBJ2-4|TRBD1|TRBV12-3/TRBV12-4|once
TGTGCCAGCAGGGCCGGGACAGGAATTCAGTACTTC
CASRAGTGIQYF
>TRBJ2-7|-|TRBV12-3/TRBV12-4|few
TGTGCCAGCAGTTTAGGGGCTAGCGACGAGCAGTACTTC
CASSLGASDEQYF
>TRBJ2-6|TRBD1|TRBV7-9|-
TGTGCCAGCAGCTTAGGGACAGGCGAGTCCGGGGCCAACGTCCTGACTTTC
CASSLGTGESGANVLTF
>TRBJ2-7|-|TRBV7-2|many
TGTGCCAGCAGCCCGACTAGAAGGGGCCACGAGCAGTACTTC
CASSPTRRGHEQYF
>TRBJ1-2|-|TRBV5-1|-
TGCGCCAGCAGCTTGAGGGTAGATACCTATGGCTACACCTTC
CASSLRVDTYGYTF
>TRBJ2-1|-|TRBV4-3|-
TGCGCCAGCAGCCCGCAGGTCAGGGTCAATGAGCAGTTCTTC
CASSPQVRVNEQFF
>TRBJ2-7|-|TRBV7-8|few
TGTGCCAGCAGCTCTTCCCTCGGCCAGGGTAGCTCCTACGAGCAGTACTTC
CASSSSLGQGSSYEQYF
>TRBJ2-5|-|TRBV7-8|-
TGTGCCAGCAGCCATTCACGGTTCGGGACCCAGTACTTC
CASSHSRFGTQYF
>TRBJ2-7|-|TRBV20-1|few
TGCAGTGCTAGCTACCGGGACCCCGGCCGATACGAGCAGTACTTC
CSASYRDPGRYEQYF
>TRBJ2-5|TRBD2|TRBV11-3|-
TGTGCCAGCAGCTCCCCGACTAGCGGGGGGACAGAGACCCAGTACTTC
CASSSPTSGGTETQYF
>TRBJ2-3|TRBD1|TRBV20-1|-
TGCAGTGCTGGACAGGGACCCACAGATACGCAGTATTTT
CSAGQGPTDTQYF
>TRBJ2-5|-|TRBV29-1|-
TGCAGCGTAGGAGCCACAGGGAATGAGCAGTACTTC
CSVGATGNEQYF
>TRBJ2-2|-|TRBV7-3|-
TGTGCCAGCAGACCGGACAGAACGAACACCGGGGAGCTGTTTTTT
CASRPDRTNTGELFF
>TRBJ2-7|-|TRBV11-2|-
TGTGCCAGCAGCGGGGGGGACAAATTCTACGAGCAGTACTTC
CASSGGDKFYEQYF
>TRBJ2-1|-|TRBV11-2|few
TGTGCCAGCAGCGTGGGGGGGGGCCCTGAGCAGTTCTTC
CASSVGGGPEQFF
>TRBJ2-5|-|TRBV29-1|many
TGCAGCGTTGACGGGCAGGCCCAAGAGACCCAGTACTTC
CSVDGQAQETQYF
>TRBJ2-5|TRBD1|TRBV4-1|-
TGCGCCAGCAGCCAAGACTGGACAGGGATTGGAAAGTACTTC
CASSQDWTGIGKYF
>TRBJ2-1|-|TRBV3-1|-
TGTGCCAGCAGCCAAGACCGGATGTACACTCGGGGCAATGAGCAGTTCTTC
CASSQDRMYTRGNEQFF
>TRBJ2-6|TRBD1|TRBV4-1|-
TGCGCCAGCAGCCAAGGACATACAGGGGCCGGGGCCAACGTCCTGACTTTC
CASSQGHTGAGANVLTF
>TRBJ2-3|-|TRBV7-9|-
TGTGCCAGCAGTATTCCGAGCGGTCGCACAGATACGCAGTATTTT
CASSIPSGRTDTQYF
>TRBJ1-2|TRBD1|TRBV6-5|-
TGTGCCAGCAGTTACGACAGGGGAAGTGGCTACACCTTC
CASSYDRGSGYTF
>TRBJ2-5|TRBD1|TRBV7-2|-
TGTGCCAGCAGGGCTCGACCGGGACAGGGGGAGACCCAGTACTTC
CASRARPGQGETQYF
>TRBJ2-1|-|TRBV7-2|few
TGTGCCGGGGAGCGAAACACCAAAGGGTACAATGAGCAGTTCTTC
CAGERNTKGYNEQFF
>TRBJ2-4|TRBD1|TRBV7-9|once
TGTGCCAGCAGCCTTTCGCCTGGGACAGGGAAAAACATTCAGTACTTC
CASSLSPGTGKNIQYF
>TRBJ2-7|-|TRBV4-1|-
TGCGCCAGCAGCCAAGCCAAGAAGGGACGGCAGTACTTC
CASSQAKKGRQYF
>TRBJ2-3|TRBD2|TRBV20-1|-
TGCAGTGCTAGCCGAGCCGGGGGGGCTTTAGATACGCAGTATTTT
CSASRAGGALDTQYF
>TRBJ2-2|-|TRBV2|-
TGTGCCAGCAGGGTACTCATCGCAGGGGAGCTGTTTTTT
CASRVLIAGELFF
>TRBJ1-1|-|TRBV6-1|-
TGTGCCAGCAGTGGGTCGGGATCTCTTATTGAAGCTTTCTTT
CASSGSGSLIEAFF
>TRBJ2-5|-|TRBV4-3|-
TGCGCCAGCAGCCAAGAGGCCCCAGGGCAGGGCAGAGAGACCCAGTACTTC
CASSQEAPGQGRETQYF
>TRBJ1-5|-|TRBV20-1|-
TGCAGTGCTAGTCGGCAGGGTAATCAGCCCCAGCATTTT
CSASRQGNQPQHF
>TRBJ2-2|-|TRBV3-1|-
TGTGCCAGCAGCCAAGCCTATCTAACAACACTTACCGGGGAGCTGTTTTTT
CASSQAYLTTLTGELFF
>TRBJ2-3|-|TRBV7-2|-
TGTGCCAGCAGCCGCCCCACCGCAGATACGCAGTATTTT
CASSRPTADTQYF
>TRBJ1-1|-|TRBV27|-
TGTGCCAGCAGTAGAGAATTCAACACTGAAGCTTTCTTT
CASSREFNTEAFF
>TRBJ2-1|-|TRBV9|-
TGTGCCAGCAGCGTAACAGCCTCCTACAATGAGCAGTTCTTC
CASSVTASYNEQFF
>TRBJ1-3|-|TRBV7-2|-
TGTGCCAGCAGCCCAAGTCCCAATAGTGCAGGAAACACCATATATTTT
CASSPSPNSAGNTIYF
>TRBJ2-7|-|TRBV4-2|-
TGTGCCAGCAGCCACCTTGGCGGGGAGCCCTACGAGCAGTACTTC
CASSHLGGEPYEQYF
>TRBJ2-5|-|TRBV5-1|-
TGCGCCAGCAGCTTGGGTGGGGGCCCTGATGAGCAGTACTTC
CASSLGGGPDEQYF
>TRBJ1-2|TRBD1|TRBV27|few
TGTGCCAGCAGTAAATTCCGGTGGAGGGGGCATGGCTACACCTTC
CASSKFRWRGHGYTF